This TCR beta chain was identified in a study of blood T cell repertoires in COVID-19. Across the whole study: Some COVID-19 samples were acute and others convalescent; all came from the United States, Italy and Spain. PBMCs, B-cell-depleted T cells, or T cells were the source of the cDNA or gDNA that made up the material.

The CDR3 has 15 amino acids. CDR1 SGHRS and CDR2 YFSETQ come from the germline V gene. The V end was cut by 0 bases, the J end by 2 bases, with 11 bases between. As handled by the study authors: Researchers report that nucleated cell counts were estimated from reference gene primer amplification. Profiled with immunoSEQ multiplex PCR; TCRdb holds only in-frame clones, not every one. V, J and clone size were drawn from that table, and D and trimming were deduced from the DNA. The sample has approximately 12,000 clones; about four fifths are singletons. The TCR comes from a woman between 55 and 75 years old with acute or convalescent COVID-19. This sequence joins TRBV5-1 and TRBJ1-1; TRBD1 is a possible D gene (6 bases). Sequenced sample: peripheral blood. The CDR3 DNA reads as TGCGCCAGCAGCTTGGCACCAGGGGAAAACACTGAAGCTTTCTTT. Protein product: CASSLAPGENTEAFF.